This TCR beta chain was documented in a study of T cells in Graves' hyperthyroidism and ophthalmopathy. The CDR3 has 13 amino acids. V was pared by 1 base and J by 5 bases, with 6 bases between. Hyperthyroidism had been newly diagnosed in patients aged 18 to 65, and its duration was under 2 months. PBMCs were collected from a 10 ml volume of fresh peripheral blood. Many counts were recorded for this clonotype. The investigators amplified TCR beta CDR3 regions from RNA transcripts. The HTBI primer set was used in a first-round RT-PCR of the TCR CDR3. TCRdb itself ran the multiplex PCR reads through MiXCR, one entry per CDR3 protein. The sample includes 550,000 to 850,000 distinct CDR3 sequences, 18% seen only once; the top ten take roughly 17%.

The specimen sequenced was blood. The genes are TRBV12-3 or TRBV12-4 and TRBJ2-1; D gene uncertain. The receptor was isolated from a woman aged 45-65 years with Graves' hyperthyroidism that later progressed to Graves' ophthalmopathy. CDR3 coding DNA: TGTGCCAGCAGTTTAGGACAAAACAATGAGCAGTTCTTC. The encoded protein is CASSLGQNNEQFF.